This T cell receptor beta chain emerged from a study of OX40 agonist ivuxolimab in advanced cancers. Study findings and constraints: The average count of expanded clones was higher among CD8+ T cells than among CD4+.

Repertoires were generated with immunoSEQ multiplex PCR, while TCRdb's copy carries only in-frame clones and drops some. The table lists fewer than 30,000 clones, about 90% of them singletons. Regarding this clone: The antigen is undetermined.

V was pared by 0 bases and J by 7 bases, with 5 bases of the junction left unmatched. The length of the CDR3 is 13 residues. Germline CDR1 and CDR2: SQVTM and ANQGSEA. The material was CD4+ or CD8+ T cells sorted from blood, obtained in a trial of the OX40 agonist ivuxolimab. This clonotype was obtained from an adult with an advanced solid tumor such as melanoma, head and neck, liver or kidney cancer. The genes are TRBV29-1 and TRBJ1-1; 7 positions agree with TRBD1. The CDR3 sequence is CSVEEGGRVEAFF. As DNA, the CDR3 is TGCAGCGTTGAAGAAGGGGGCAGGGTTGAAGCTTTCTTT.